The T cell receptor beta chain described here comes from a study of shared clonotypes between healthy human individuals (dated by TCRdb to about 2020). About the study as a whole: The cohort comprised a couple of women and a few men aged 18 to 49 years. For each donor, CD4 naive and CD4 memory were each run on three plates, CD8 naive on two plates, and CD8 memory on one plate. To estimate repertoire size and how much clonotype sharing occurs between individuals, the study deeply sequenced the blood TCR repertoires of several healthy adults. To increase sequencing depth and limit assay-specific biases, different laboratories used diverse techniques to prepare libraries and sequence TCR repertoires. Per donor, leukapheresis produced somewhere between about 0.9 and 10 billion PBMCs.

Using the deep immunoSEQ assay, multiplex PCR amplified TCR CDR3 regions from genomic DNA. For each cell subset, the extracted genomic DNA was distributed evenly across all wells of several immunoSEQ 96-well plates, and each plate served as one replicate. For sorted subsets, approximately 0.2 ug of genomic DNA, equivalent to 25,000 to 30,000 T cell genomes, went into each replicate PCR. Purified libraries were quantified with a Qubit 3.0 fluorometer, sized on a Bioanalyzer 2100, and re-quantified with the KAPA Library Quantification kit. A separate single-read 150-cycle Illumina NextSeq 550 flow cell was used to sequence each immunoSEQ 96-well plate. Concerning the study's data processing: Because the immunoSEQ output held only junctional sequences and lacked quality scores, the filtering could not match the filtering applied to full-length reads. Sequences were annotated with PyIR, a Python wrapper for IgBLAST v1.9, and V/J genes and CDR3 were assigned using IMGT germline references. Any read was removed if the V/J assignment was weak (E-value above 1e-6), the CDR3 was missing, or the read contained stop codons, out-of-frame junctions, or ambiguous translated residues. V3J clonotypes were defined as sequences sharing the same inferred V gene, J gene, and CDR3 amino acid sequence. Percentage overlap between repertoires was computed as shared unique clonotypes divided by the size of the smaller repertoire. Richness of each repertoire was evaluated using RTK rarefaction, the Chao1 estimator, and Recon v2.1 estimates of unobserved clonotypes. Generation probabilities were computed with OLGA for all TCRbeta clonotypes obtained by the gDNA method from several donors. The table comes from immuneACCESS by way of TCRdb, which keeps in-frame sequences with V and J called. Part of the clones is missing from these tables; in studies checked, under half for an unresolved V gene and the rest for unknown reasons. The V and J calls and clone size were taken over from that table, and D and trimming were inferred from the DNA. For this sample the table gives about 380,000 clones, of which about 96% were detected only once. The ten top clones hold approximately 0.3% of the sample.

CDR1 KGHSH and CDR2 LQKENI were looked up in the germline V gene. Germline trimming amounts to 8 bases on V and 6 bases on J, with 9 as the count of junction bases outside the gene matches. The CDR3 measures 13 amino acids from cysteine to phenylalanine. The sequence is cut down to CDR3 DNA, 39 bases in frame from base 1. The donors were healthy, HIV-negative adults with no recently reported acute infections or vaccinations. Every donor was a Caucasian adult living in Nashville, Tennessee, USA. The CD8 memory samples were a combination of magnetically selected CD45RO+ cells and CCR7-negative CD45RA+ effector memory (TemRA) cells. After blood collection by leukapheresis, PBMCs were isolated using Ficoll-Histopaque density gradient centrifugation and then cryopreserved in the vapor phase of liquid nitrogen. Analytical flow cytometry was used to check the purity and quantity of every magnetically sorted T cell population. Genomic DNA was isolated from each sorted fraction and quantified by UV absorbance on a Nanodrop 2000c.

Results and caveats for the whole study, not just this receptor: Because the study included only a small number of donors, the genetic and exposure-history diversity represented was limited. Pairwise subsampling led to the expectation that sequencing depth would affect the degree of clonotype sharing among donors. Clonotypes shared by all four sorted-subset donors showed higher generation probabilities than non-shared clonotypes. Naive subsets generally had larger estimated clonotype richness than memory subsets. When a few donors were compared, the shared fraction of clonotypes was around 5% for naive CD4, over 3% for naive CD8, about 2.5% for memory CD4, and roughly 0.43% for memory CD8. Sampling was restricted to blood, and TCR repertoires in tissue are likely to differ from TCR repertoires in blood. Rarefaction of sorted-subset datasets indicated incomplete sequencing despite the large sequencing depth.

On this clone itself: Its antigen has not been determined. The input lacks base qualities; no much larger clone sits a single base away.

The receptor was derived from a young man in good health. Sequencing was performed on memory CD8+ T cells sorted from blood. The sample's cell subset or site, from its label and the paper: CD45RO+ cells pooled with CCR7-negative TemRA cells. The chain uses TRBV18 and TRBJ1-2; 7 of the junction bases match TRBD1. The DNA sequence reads TGTGCCAGCACTTCGACAGGGAGGGATGGCTACACCTTC. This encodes CASTSTGRDGYTF.